The 9 T cell receptor beta chains presented below share a single source sample, sequenced in a study of shared clonotypes between healthy human individuals. Profiled with immunoSEQ multiplex PCR; TCRdb holds only in-frame clones, not every one. The table has roughly 1,000,000 clones, 78% seen once. Sequencing input: memory CD4+ T cells from PBMCs. Subset denoted: CD45RA-negative fraction. These receptors came from a man between 18 and 35 years old in good health. Some clones in this sample may be carry-over from other donors' samples.

The sample holds many counts of this clone. J is TRBJ2-7 and V is TRBV27; 8 bases match TRBD1. The CDR3 has 13 amino acids. CDR1 is MNHEY and CDR2 is SMNVEV in the germline V gene (reference sequence). With 7 bases clipped from V and 2 bases from J, the junction kept 4 bases outside the gene matches. CDR3 region: CASKGQDTYEQYF. The DNA for the CDR3 is TGTGCCAGCAAGGGACAGGACACCTACGAGCAGTACTTC.

The J gene is TRBJ1-2, the V gene TRBV5-1, with 7 nucleotides matching TRBD1. From germline, CDR1 is SGHRS and CDR2 YFSETQ. V gave up 0 bases and J gave up 6 bases; unmatched junction bases: 8. This CDR3 has 15 residues. CDR3 loop: CASSLATGPPNGYTF. The CDR3 DNA reads TGCGCCAGCAGCTTGGCGACAGGGCCACCCAATGGCTACACCTTC.

This sequence joins TRBV18 and TRBJ2-5, with D maybe TRBD1 (6 bases). The DNA end lines up better with TRBJ2-7; the J call may be wrong. The CDR3 loop spans 14 amino acids. Germline CDR1 KGHSH, CDR2 LQKENI. The CDR3 reads CASSPSWDTYEQYF. For the CDR3, the DNA is TGTGCCAGCTCACCATCCTGGGACACCTACGAGCAGTACTTC.

This clone showed up just once. V usage is TRBV28 and J usage is TRBJ1-2, with TRBD1 matching over 7 bases. The CDR3 is 15 amino acids. V shed 6 bases and J 6 bases; nucleotides not matched to a gene: 13. Germline CDR1 is MDHEN and CDR2 is SYDVKM. For the CDR3, the DNA is TGTGCCAGCAGGAACAGGGGAGAGGGACGTGATGGCTACACCTTC. Encoded protein: CASRNRGEGRDGYTF.

The V call is TRBV27, the J call TRBJ1-4; 7 bases agree with TRBD1. Germline trimming cut 3 bases from V and 3 bases from J; bases unmatched to any gene: 10. This CDR3 has 17 amino acids. Germline values: CDR1 MNHEY, CDR2 SMNVEV (reference sequence). CDR3 in amino acids: CASSFYRGAAANEKLFF. In nucleotides, the CDR3 is TGTGCCAGCAGTTTTTACAGGGGAGCTGCAGCTAATGAAAAACTGTTTTTT.

The CDR3 loop is CAWSGDRYSGNTIYF. CDR3 sequence (DNA): TGTGCCTGGAGCGGGGACCGCTACTCTGGAAACACCATATATTTT. The rearrangement links TRBV30 to TRBJ1-3, with D tentatively TRBD1 (5 bases). V was cut by 3 bases and J by 0 bases, with 12 bases left in between. This CDR3 comprises 15 residues. CDR1 and CDR2 from the germline V gene are GTSNPN and SVGIG (reference sequence).

On this clone itself: This sample includes further DNA sequences coding for the same CDR3. The DNA for the CDR3 is TGTGCCAGCAGTGGCCAAGGAGCCCTCTACGAGCAGTACTTC. This translates into CASSGQGALYEQYF. The chain has TRBV2 and TRBJ2-7; D unresolved. The CDR3 contains 14 residues. Germline V gives CDR1 SNHLY, CDR2 FYNNEI. Deletions cut 4 bases from V and 3 bases from J, with 13 bases between. The entire variable domain, with the rest obtained from reference TRBV2 and TRBJ2-7, is as follows: EPEVTQTPSHQVTQMGQEVILRCVPISNHLYFYWYRQILGQKVEFLVSFYNNEISEKSEIFDDQFSVERPDGSNFTLKIRSTKLEDSAMYFCASSGQGALYEQYFGPGTRLTVT.

This clone was seen at least ten times. This sequence joins TRBV28 and TRBJ1-3; D perhaps matches TRBD1 (6 bases). This CDR3 contains 14 residues. Between the trimmed V and J ends, which lost 6 bases and 2 bases, there was a span of 11 bases. Germline V CDR1 and CDR2: MDHEN, SYDVKM. The CDR3 reads CASSTHRAGNTIYF. CDR3 nucleotide sequence: TGTGCCAGCAGCACACACAGGGCTGGAAACACCATATATTTT.

The V call is TRBV4-3, the J call TRBJ2-1; D unresolved. CDR3 length: 15 residues. V lost 1 base, J lost 1 base, and 8 bases lay in between. Germline V gene sequence: CDR1 LGHNA, CDR2 YSLEER. This CDR3 is CASSQARQSYNEQFF. For the CDR3, the DNA is TGCGCCAGCAGCCAAGCCCGCCAATCCTACAATGAGCAGTTCTTC.